The clone carrying this T cell receptor beta chain was observed a handful of times. Germline CDR1 is MNHNS and CDR2 is SASEGT. CDR3 length: 11 amino acids. This record belongs to a study of blood T cells in healthy people across ages. Next came a second PCR, run for roughly 6 to 11 cycles, which used a sample-barcoded 5' primer along with a J-beta primer mix. TCRdb re-derived calls from the 5' RACE reads in MiXCR, one entry per CDR3 protein. Of around 1,800,000 distinct CDR3 sequences in the sample, about 39% are singletons; the top ten hold more than 20%. The TCR comes from a human donor in good health. Sequenced material: blood. The chain couples TRBV6-1 to TRBJ2-5; D not certain. The J call may be in error: the DNA end matches TRBJ2-7 better. The CDR3 loop is CASIQGIEQYF. CDR3 nucleotides: TGTGCCAGCATACAAGGGATCGAGCAGTACTTC.